Listed below are T cell receptor beta chains from one sample, sequenced in a study of blood T cell repertoires in COVID-19. Assay used: immunoSEQ multiplex PCR; TCRdb lists only in-frame clones, some missing. The repertoire holds under 250,000 clones, with roughly 84% as singletons. Input material: peripheral blood. These receptors came from a woman of 80 years or more with acute or convalescent COVID-19. The CDR3 runs from the conserved cysteine through the conserved F or W. The order of the fields is clone size, V gene, J gene, CDR3 protein. The size field is filled for only some rows; it gives once, few, many or a size class.

-	TRBV10-3	TRBJ1-2	CAISVAGTGSNYGYTF
-	TRBV28	TRBJ1-5	CASTPGGVFQPQHF
-	TRBV19	TRBJ1-1	CASSTTGETEAFF
-	TRBV18	TRBJ1-1	CASSLGGQMNTEAFF
-	TRBV6-6	TRBJ1-2	CASSTRQGALQGYTF
once	TRBV7-8	TRBJ2-1	CASSPWRESSYNEQFF
-	TRBV6-5	TRBJ1-6	CASSRDRDNSPLHF
-	TRBV7-9	TRBJ2-5	CASSLGGTKQETQYF
-	TRBV7-2	TRBJ1-2	CASSFDAGASYGYTF
-	TRBV2	TRBJ1-2	CASEKDRGRYGYTF
-	TRBV5-1	TRBJ2-7	CASSLSLPGTATYEQYF
once	TRBV5-1	TRBJ1-4	CASSPLGGIGEKLFF
-	TRBV6-5	TRBJ1-4	CASIFSGGSNEKLFF
few	TRBV10-3	TRBJ1-3	CATSGRQDRYLSGNTIYF
once	TRBV12-3/TRBV12-4	TRBJ2-2	CASAIRNTGELFF
-	TRBV7-9	TRBJ1-4	CASSAQGPGVGEKLFF
-	TRBV19	TRBJ2-1	CASSIRGPGASYNEQFF
-	TRBV7-2	TRBJ2-3	CASSPEDSHSTDTQYF
-	TRBV10-2	TRBJ2-7	CASSPAGTMPYEQYF
-	TRBV2	TRBJ2-1	CASIRSGGHNEQFF
-	TRBV4-3	TRBJ1-2	CASSRVRGGATSYGYTF
-	TRBV6-1	TRBJ2-3	CASSEGTSALSTQYF
-	TRBV3-1/TRBV3-2	TRBJ1-1	CASADWGGNTEAFF
-	TRBV5-1	TRBJ2-1	CASSPLTSGGHNEQFF
-	TRBV6-5	TRBJ2-1	CASSYSSDLFYNEQFF
-	TRBV9	TRBJ1-1	CASSVEGRERTFF
-	TRBV10-3	TRBJ1-1	CALQGGTEAFF
-	TRBV2	TRBJ1-4	CASSEGAATNEKLFF
-	TRBV7-6	TRBJ1-5	CASSPYRGGNQPQHF
-	TRBV25-1	TRBJ1-1	CASSEYMGQGAILEAFF
-	TRBV19	TRBJ1-1	CASSIPIRDRVNTEAFF